The clone carrying this T cell receptor (beta chain) was found many times. The antigen remains undetermined. Indicated time point: persistent/refractory GD, antithyroid drugs over 5 years with positive TRAb. PBMCs provided the RNA from which the TCR library was made. This entry is derived from a study of regulatory T cells in long-lasting Graves disease. The overall study: Persistent Graves' disease meant over 5 years of antithyroid drugs with positive TSH receptor antibodies.

Study findings and constraints: TRBV28 was favored in persistent disease, as were TRBJ1-2 and TRBJ2-5.

The authors built TCR beta libraries using iRepertoire HTBI primers and Arm-PCR of CDR3 regions. Via MiXCR, TCRdb re-called the multiplex PCR reads, giving one row per CDR3 protein. The sample carries about 470,000 distinct CDR3 sequences, more than 20% recorded once. The V and J ends lost 7 bases and 1 base respectively, with 10 bases between them. This CDR3 region has 13 residues. The germline gives CDR1 MNHEY, CDR2 SMNVEV (reference sequence). This chain joins TRBV27 and TRBJ1-1; D uncertain. The origin of this receptor is a female donor with Graves disease. Specimen: peripheral blood mononuclear cells (PBMCs), collected when the disease was refractory, from a patient treated with antithyroid drugs. The CDR3 DNA follows: TGTGCCAGCACCAAGCACCAGAACACTGAAGCTTTCTTT. Translated, it gives CASTKHQNTEAFF.